This TCR beta chain was sequenced in a study of technical replicates of blood from a handful of donors. TCRdb's table, derived via immunoSEQ multiplex PCR, lists solely in-frame clones and lacks some. The data hold tens of thousands of clones, with roughly 98% observed a single time. CDR1 and CDR2 (germline): SGDLS, YYNGEE. This CDR3 contains 15 residues. Trimming took 4 bases from V and 4 from J, leaving 18 bases between them. This chain connects TRBV9 to TRBJ2-7; D possibly corresponds to TRBD2 (6 bases). Sequencing input: T cells isolated from PBMCs. This TCR was sampled from a human donor in good health. Here the CDR3 DNA reads TGTGCCAGCAGCCCCAGAGGGCGGGAATTATACGAGCAGTACTTC. As protein: CASSPRGRELYEQYF.